Listed below are T cell receptor beta chains from one sample, sequenced in a study of T cell responses to AZD1222 COVID-19 vaccine. TCRdb's copy holds only in-frame clones and misses some; the assay was immunoSEQ multiplex PCR. The sample lists 90,000 to 95,000 clones; around 93% were seen once. The starting material was peripheral blood, obtained on day 0 of AZD1222 vaccination. The origin of the receptors is an adult in good health. Both conserved end residues are part of each CDR3.

j_gene	v_gene	len	CDR3aa
TRBJ1-2	TRBV9	15	CASSPGDVTNYGYTF
TRBJ2-3	TRBV6-2/TRBV6-3	12	CASSYRGSTQYF
TRBJ1-5	TRBV11-2	14	CASSFTDSNQPQHF
TRBJ2-7	TRBV25-1	12	CASSGTVHEQYF
TRBJ2-7	TRBV6-5	13	CASSRDGTYEQYF
TRBJ1-5	TRBV27	15	CASSPTDRVNQPQHF
TRBJ1-2	TRBV6-6	13	CASRGTANYGYTF
TRBJ2-7	TRBV5-4	13	CASSNRSTYEQYF
TRBJ1-3	TRBV14	13	CASKSFGFDTIYF
TRBJ1-1	TRBV7-9	11	CASSRRTEAFF
TRBJ1-1	TRBV5-1	13	CASSLSRNTEAFF
TRBJ1-6	TRBV18	15	CASSPSLTDNSPLHF
TRBJ1-1	TRBV2	12	CASRQGGTEAFF
TRBJ1-3	TRBV19	15	CASNPGDSSGNTIYF
TRBJ2-3	TRBV5-1	16	CASSLGGSGTTDTQYF
TRBJ1-1	TRBV4-2	15	CASSPEGTFVTEAFF
TRBJ2-5	TRBV5-1	15	CASSLIPGGEETQYF
TRBJ2-7	TRBV5-1	15	CASSLARGLAYEQYF
TRBJ2-2	TRBV6-6	15	CASRPTGENTGELFF
TRBJ2-2	TRBV18	13	CASSPTRSGELFF
TRBJ1-1	TRBV12-3/TRBV12-4	13	CASIMEVGRAAFF
TRBJ2-7	TRBV15	17	CATSRAQRGPSPYEQYF
TRBJ2-7	TRBV5-1	14	CASRVRGGAYEQYF
TRBJ1-1	TRBV10-2	16	CASAPPGGMVGTEAFF
TRBJ2-2	TRBV10-1	16	CASKLRLAGDVGELFF
TRBJ2-7	TRBV12-3/TRBV12-4	13	CASTFLTGTEQYF
TRBJ1-2	TRBV4-2	15	CASSQDLGVSNGYTF
TRBJ2-1	TRBV24-1	15	CATSDSRGAADEQFF
TRBJ1-1	TRBV9	16	CASSAAGGGFGTEAFF
TRBJ2-7	TRBV5-4	15	CASSLGTSGIYEQYF
TRBJ1-1	TRBV11-3	14	CASSLGRDGTEAFF
TRBJ1-5	TRBV12-3/TRBV12-4	12	CASSFKSDRVDF
TRBJ1-1	TRBV24-1	13	CATSRTGGTEAFF